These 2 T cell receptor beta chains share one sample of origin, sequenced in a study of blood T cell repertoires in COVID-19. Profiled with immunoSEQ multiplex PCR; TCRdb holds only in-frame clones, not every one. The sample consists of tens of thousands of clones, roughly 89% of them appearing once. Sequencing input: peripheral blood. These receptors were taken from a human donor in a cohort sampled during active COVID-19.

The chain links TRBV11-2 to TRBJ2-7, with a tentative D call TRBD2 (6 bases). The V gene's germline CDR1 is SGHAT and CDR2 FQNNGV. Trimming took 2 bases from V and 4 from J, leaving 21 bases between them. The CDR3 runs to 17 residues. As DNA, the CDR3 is TGTGCCAGCAGCTTACAAGCAGGGCGGGAACCTGGTTACGAGCAGTACTTC. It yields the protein CASSLQAGREPGYEQYF. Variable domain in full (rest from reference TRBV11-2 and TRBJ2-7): EAGVAQSPRYKIIEKRQSVAFWCNPISGHATLYWYQQILGQGPKLLIQFQNNGVVDDSQLPKDRFSAERLKGVDSTLKIQPAKLEDSAVYLCASSLQAGREPGYEQYFGPGTRLTVT.

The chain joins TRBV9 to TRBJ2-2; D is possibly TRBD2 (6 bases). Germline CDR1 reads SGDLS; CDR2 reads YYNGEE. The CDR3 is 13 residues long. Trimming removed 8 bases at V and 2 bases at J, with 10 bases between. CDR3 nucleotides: TGTGCCAGTGGGGGAGGAAACACCGGGGAGCTGTTTTTT. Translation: CASGGGNTGELFF.